This entry features one TCR beta chain sequence. Antigen unknown. CDR1 and CDR2 (germline): SNHLY, FYNNEI. The CDR3 consists of 14 residues. The V gene lost 7 bases and the J gene lost 4 bases, with 16 bases spanning the gap. The record originates from a study of shared clonotypes between healthy human individuals. Findings of the study overall: Donors were few, which limited the genetic and exposure-history diversity represented. The sharing of 4.5% to 6.5% of naive CD4 clonotypes was seen across a handful of donors. Generally, estimated richness proved larger in naive subsets than it did in memory subsets.

Every subset's genomic DNA went evenly onto several immunoSEQ plates. Produced via immunoSEQ multiplex PCR; TCRdb's table is partial and in-frame only. The sample lists approximately 1.1 million clones, 70% to 80% occurring once. This TCR came from a man aged 18 to 29 in good health. Some clones in this sample may be carry-over from other donors' samples. This sequence joins TRBV2 and TRBJ1-1; D is ambiguous. Source material: memory CD4+ T cells from PBMCs. Subset meaning: CD45RA-negative fraction. CDR3 nucleotides: TGTGCCAGCACGGACCGAAGAGGGTCCACTGAAGCTTTCTTT. Its translation: CASTDRRGSTEAFF.